These T cell receptor beta chains were read from a single sample in a study of blood T cell repertoires in COVID-19. Generated by immunoSEQ multiplex PCR, the TCRdb table keeps only in-frame clones and is missing some. The sample yields around 300,000 clones, about 89% seen once. The source material was PBMCs or T cells enriched from blood (not recorded which). These receptors were collected from a woman aged 40 to 50 who had recovered from COVID-19. Both conserved end residues are part of each CDR3. The D gene is left open where the match is weak. Where a row states a size, it is once, few, many or the class of an expanded clone; other rows omit it.

v_gene	abundance	d_gene	j_gene	CDR3aa	CDR3nt
TRBV19	-	TRBD1	TRBJ1-2	CASSSITGGVYTF	TGTGCCAGTAGTTCCATTACAGGGGGAGTATACACCTTC
TRBV5-1	-	-	TRBJ2-3	CASSLRGGVGTDTQYF	TGCGCCAGCAGCTTGAGGGGAGGAGTGGGCACAGATACGCAGTATTTT
TRBV19	-	-	TRBJ2-2	CASRQVGETGELFF	TGTGCAAGTCGGCAGGTGGGCGAGACCGGGGAGCTGTTTTTT
TRBV9	-	-	TRBJ2-5	CASSVVSGGGRETQYF	TGTGCCAGCAGCGTAGTCTCGGGAGGGGGCAGGGAGACCCAGTACTTC
TRBV4-2	once	-	TRBJ1-6	CASSPIDRTPSPLHF	TGTGCCAGCAGCCCGATAGACAGGACCCCTTCACCCCTCCACTTT
TRBV5-4	-	TRBD1	TRBJ2-3	CASSSGQLFSTDTQYF	TGTGCCAGCAGCTCGGGACAGCTCTTTAGCACAGATACGCAGTATTTT
TRBV4-3	-	TRBD2	TRBJ2-1	CASSQDYPPSGSINEQFF	TGCGCCAGCAGCCAAGATTACCCCCCTAGCGGGAGTATCAATGAGCAGTTCTTC
TRBV11-2	once	-	TRBJ1-1	CASSLDVGRKAFF	TGTGCCAGCAGCTTAGATGTGGGGCGCAAAGCTTTCTTT
TRBV20-1	-	TRBD1	TRBJ1-2	CSASRDRAVYGYTF	TGCAGTGCTAGTCGGGACAGGGCGGTCTATGGCTACACCTTC
TRBV19	few	-	TRBJ1-5	CASSIAGKGWPQHF	TGTGCCAGTAGTATAGCTGGCAAGGGGTGGCCCCAGCATTTT
TRBV7-3	-	-	TRBJ1-1	CASSLTGRGGGVSPEAFF	TGTGCCAGCAGCTTAACCGGCAGGGGCGGGGGAGTCTCTCCTGAAGCTTTCTTT